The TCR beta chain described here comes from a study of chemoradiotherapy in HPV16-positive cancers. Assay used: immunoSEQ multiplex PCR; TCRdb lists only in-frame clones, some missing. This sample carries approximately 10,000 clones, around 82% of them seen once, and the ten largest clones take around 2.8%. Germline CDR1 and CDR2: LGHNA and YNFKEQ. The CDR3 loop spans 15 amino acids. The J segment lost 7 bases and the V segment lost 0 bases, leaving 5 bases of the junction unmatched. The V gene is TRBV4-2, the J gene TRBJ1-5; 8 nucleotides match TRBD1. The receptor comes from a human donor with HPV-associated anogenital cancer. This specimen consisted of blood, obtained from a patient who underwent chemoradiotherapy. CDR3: CASSQDGQGGQPQHF. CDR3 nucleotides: TGTGCCAGCAGCCAAGACGGACAGGGAGGCCAGCCCCAGCATTTT.